This TCR beta chain was found in a study of blood T cell repertoires in COVID-19. The protocol was immunoSEQ multiplex PCR, while the TCRdb copy is restricted to in-frame clones and leaves out a portion. The sample lists about 250,000 clones; about 87% were seen once. Trimming took 5 bases from V and 9 from J; bases not matched to a gene: 6. CDR1 is SGHNT, CDR2 YENEEA, per germline. The CDR3 is 15 amino acids. This TCR came from a woman between 45 and 60 years old who had recovered from COVID-19. The specimen was PBMCs or T cells enriched from blood (not recorded which). The J gene is TRBJ2-1, the V gene TRBV11-3; TRBD2 matches at 14 bases. CDR3: CASSRGTSGSGEQFF. The CDR3 DNA reads as TGTGCCAGCAGCCGCGGGACTAGCGGGAGCGGTGAGCAGTTCTTC.